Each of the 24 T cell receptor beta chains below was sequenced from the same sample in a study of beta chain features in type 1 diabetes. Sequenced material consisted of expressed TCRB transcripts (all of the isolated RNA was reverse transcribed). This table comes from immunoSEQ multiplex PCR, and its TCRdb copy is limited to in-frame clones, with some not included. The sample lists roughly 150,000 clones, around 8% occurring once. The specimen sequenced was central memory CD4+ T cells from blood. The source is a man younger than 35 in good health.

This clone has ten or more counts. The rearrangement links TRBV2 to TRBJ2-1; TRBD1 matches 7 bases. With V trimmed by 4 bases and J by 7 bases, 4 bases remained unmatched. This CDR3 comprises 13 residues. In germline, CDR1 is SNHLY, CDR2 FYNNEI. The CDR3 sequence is CASSGTGANEQFF. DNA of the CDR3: TGTGCCAGCAGTGGAACAGGGGCTAATGAGCAGTTCTTC. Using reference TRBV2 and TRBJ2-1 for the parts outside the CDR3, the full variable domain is EPEVTQTPSHQVTQMGQEVILRCVPISNHLYFYWYRQILGQKVEFLVSFYNNEISEKSEIFDDQFSVERPDGSNFTLKIRSTKLEDSAMYFCASSGTGANEQFFGPGTRLTVL.

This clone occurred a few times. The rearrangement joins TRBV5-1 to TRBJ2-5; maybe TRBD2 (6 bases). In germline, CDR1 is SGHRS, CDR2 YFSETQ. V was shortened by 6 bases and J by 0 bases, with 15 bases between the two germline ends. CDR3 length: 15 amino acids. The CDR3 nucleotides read TGCGCCAGCATCCCTGGCCGGGGGTACCAAGAGACCCAGTACTTC. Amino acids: CASIPGRGYQETQYF. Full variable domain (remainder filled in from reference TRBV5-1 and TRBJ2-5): KAGVTQTPRYLIKTRGQQVTLSCSPISGHRSVSWYQQTPGQGLQFLFEYFSETQRNKGNFPGRFSGRQFSNSRSEMNVSTLELGDSALYLCASIPGRGYQETQYFGPGTRLLVL.

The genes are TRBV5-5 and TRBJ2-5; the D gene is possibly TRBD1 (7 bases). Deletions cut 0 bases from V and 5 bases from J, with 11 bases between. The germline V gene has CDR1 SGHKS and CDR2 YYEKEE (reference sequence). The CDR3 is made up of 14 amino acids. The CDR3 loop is CASSLARGVETQYF. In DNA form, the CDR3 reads TGTGCCAGCAGCTTGGCCAGGGGGGTGGAGACCCAGTACTTC.

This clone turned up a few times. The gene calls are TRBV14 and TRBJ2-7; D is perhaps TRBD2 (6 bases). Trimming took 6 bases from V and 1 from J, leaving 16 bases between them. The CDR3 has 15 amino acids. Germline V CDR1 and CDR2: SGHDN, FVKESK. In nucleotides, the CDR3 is TGTGCCAGCAGTTTCCGAGACGGAGGGTCCTACGAGCAGTACTTC. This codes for CASSFRDGGSYEQYF.

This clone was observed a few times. The CDR3 loop reads CSARSTDTQYF. The CDR3 DNA follows: TGCAGTGCTAGGTCGACAGATACGCAGTATTTT. The genes are TRBV20-1 and TRBJ2-3; D unresolved. Germline loops: CDR1 DFQATT, CDR2 SNEGSKA (reference sequence). CDR3 length: 11 amino acids. Trimming removed 3 bases from V and 3 bases from J, with 4 bases in between.

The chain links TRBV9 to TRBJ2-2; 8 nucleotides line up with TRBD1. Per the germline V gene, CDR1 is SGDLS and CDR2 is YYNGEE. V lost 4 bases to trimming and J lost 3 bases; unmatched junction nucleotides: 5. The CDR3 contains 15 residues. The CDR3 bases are TGTGCCAGCAGCCGGACAGGGACGTACACCGGGGAGCTGTTTTTT. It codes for CASSRTGTYTGELFF. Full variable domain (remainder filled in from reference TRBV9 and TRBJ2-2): DSGVTQTPKHLITATGQRVTLRCSPRSGDLSVYWYQQSLDQGLQFLIQYYNGEERAKGNILERFSAQQFPDLHSELNLSSLELGDSALYFCASSRTGTYTGELFFGEGSRLTVL.

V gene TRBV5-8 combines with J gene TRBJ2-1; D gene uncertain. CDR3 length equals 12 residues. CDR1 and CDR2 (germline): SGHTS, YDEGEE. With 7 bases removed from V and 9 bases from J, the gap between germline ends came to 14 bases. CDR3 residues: CASPDWVGEQFF. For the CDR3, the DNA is TGTGCCAGCCCCGACTGGGTCGGTGAGCAGTTCTTC.

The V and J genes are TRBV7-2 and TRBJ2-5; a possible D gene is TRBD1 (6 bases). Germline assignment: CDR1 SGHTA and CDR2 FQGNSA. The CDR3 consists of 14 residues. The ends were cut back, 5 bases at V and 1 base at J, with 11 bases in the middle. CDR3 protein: CASSPRTVQETQYF. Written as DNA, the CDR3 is TGTGCCAGCAGCCCCCGGACAGTCCAAGAGACCCAGTACTTC.

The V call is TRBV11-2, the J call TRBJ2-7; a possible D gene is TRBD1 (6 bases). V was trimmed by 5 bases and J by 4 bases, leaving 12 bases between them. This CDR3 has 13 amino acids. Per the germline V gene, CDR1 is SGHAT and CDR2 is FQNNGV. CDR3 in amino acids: CASSLGAEYEQYF. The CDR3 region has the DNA TGTGCCAGCAGCCTGGGGGCGGAGTACGAGCAGTACTTC.

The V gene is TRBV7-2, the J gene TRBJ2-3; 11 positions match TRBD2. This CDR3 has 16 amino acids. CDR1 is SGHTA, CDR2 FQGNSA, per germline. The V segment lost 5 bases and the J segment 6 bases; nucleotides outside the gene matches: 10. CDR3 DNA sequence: TGTGCCAGCAGCCCAAGACTAGCGGGGAGGTCCGATACGCAGTATTTT. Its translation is CASSPRLAGRSDTQYF.

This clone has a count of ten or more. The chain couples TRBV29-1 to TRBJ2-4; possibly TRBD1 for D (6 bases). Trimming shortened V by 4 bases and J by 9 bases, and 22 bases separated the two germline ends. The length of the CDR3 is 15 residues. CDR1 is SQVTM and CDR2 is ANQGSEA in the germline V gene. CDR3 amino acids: CSVVSLSRGGIIQYF. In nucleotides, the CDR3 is TGCAGCGTTGTGTCCCTATCACGAGGGGGTATCATTCAGTACTTC.

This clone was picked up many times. CDR3 in DNA: TGTGCCAGCAGCTTAGCGACAGGGGGACGCTCCTACGAGCAGTACTTC. Amino acid sequence: CASSLATGGRSYEQYF. The chain uses TRBV7-9 and TRBJ2-7; 9 bases fit TRBD1. V shed 0 bases, J shed 0 bases, and the junction held 3 bases outside the gene matches. Germline CDR1 reads SEHNR; CDR2 reads FQNEAQ (reference sequence). The CDR3 is made up of 16 amino acids.

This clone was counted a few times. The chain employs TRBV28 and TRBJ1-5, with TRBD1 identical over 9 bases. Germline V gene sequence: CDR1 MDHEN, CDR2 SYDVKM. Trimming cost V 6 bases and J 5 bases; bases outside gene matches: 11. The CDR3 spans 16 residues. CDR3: CASRQSRDRADQPQHF. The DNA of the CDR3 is TGTGCCAGCAGGCAGTCCCGGGACAGGGCCGATCAGCCCCAGCATTTT.

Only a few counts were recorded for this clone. Written as DNA, the CDR3 is TGTGCCAGCAGCCTCGGGGGAGGCGGGGAGACCCAGTACTTC. This sequence encodes CASSLGGGGETQYF. The rearrangement uses TRBV11-2 and TRBJ2-5; a weak D match, TRBD2 (6 bases). Trimming removed 5 bases from V and 5 bases from J, with 15 bases in between. Germline V lookup: CDR1 SGHAT, CDR2 FQNNGV. CDR3 length: 14 residues.

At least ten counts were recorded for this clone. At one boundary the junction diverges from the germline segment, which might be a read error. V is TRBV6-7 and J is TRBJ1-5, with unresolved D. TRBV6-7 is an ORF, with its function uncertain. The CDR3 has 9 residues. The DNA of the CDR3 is TGTGCCAGCAGTTACGGGCAGGATTTT. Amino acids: CASSYGQDF.

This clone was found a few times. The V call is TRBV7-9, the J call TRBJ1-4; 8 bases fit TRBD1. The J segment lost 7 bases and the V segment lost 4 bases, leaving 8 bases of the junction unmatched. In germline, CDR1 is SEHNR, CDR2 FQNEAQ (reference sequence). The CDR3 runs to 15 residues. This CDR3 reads CASSSTGTGGEKLFF. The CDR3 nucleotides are TGTGCCAGCAGCTCAACCGGGACAGGAGGTGAAAAACTGTTTTTT.

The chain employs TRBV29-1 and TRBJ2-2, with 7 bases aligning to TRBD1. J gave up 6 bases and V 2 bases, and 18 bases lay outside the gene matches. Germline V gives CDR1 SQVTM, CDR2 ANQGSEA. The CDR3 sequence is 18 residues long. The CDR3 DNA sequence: TGCAGCGTTGAAATCTTTCCCCAATCGGCAGGGGGTTCCGGGGAGCTGTTTTTT. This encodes CSVEIFPQSAGGSGELFF.

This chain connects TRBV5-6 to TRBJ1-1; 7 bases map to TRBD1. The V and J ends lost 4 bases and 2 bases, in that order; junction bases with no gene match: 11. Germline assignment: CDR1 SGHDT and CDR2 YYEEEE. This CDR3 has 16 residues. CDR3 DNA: TGTGCCAGCAGCCCGCCGGACAGGTCTAAAAACACTGAAGCTTTCTTT. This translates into CASSPPDRSKNTEAFF. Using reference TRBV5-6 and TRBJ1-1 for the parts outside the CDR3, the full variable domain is DAGVTQSPTHLIKTRGQQVTLRCSPKSGHDTVSWYQQALGQGPQFIFQYYEEEERQRGNFPDRFSGHQFPNYSSELNVNALLLGDSALYLCASSPPDRSKNTEAFFGQGTRLTVV.

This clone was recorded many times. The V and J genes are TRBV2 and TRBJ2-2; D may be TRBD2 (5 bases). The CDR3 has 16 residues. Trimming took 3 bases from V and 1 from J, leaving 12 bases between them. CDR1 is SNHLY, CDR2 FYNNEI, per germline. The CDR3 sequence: CASSERAAGNTGELFF. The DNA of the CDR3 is TGTGCCAGCAGTGAGCGGGCGGCGGGGAACACCGGGGAGCTGTTTTTT.

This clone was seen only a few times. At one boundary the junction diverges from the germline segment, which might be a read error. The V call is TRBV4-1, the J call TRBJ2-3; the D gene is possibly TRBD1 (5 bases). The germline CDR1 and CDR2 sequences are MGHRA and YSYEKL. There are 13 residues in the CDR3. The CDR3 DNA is TGCGCCAGCACCCAAAGACAGACAGATACGCAGTATTTT. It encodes CASTQRQTDTQYF.

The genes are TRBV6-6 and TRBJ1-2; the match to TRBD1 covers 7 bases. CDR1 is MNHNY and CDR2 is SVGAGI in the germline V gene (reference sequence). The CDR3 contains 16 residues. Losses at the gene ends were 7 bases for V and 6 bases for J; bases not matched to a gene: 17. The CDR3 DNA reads TGTGCCAGCACCCCAGGGGGACATTTCGTCTATAATGGCTACACCTTC. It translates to CASTPGGHFVYNGYTF.

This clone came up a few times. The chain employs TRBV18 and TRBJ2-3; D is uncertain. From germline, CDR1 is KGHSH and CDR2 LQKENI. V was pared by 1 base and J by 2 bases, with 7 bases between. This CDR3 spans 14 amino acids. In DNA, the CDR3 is TGTGCCAGCTCACCACGCCAGATCACAGATACGCAGTATTTT. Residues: CASSPRQITDTQYF.

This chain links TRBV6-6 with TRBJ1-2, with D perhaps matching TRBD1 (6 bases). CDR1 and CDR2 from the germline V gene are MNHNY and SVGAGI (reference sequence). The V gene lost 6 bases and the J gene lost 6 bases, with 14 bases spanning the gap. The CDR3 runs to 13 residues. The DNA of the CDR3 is TGTGCCAGCAGAAACACCGGGACAAATGGCTACACCTTC. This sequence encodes CASRNTGTNGYTF.

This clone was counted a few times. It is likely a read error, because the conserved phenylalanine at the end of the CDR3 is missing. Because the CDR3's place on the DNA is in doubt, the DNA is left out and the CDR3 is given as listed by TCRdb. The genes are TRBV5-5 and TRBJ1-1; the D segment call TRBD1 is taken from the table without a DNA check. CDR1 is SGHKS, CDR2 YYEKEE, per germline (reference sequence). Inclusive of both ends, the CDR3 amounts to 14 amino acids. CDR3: CASSSVTGQGAMAV.